Shown below are 20 T cell receptor beta chains from a single sample sequenced in a study of blood T cell repertoires in COVID-19. Assay used: immunoSEQ multiplex PCR; TCRdb lists only in-frame clones, some missing. In the table there are about 180,000 clones, roughly nine tenths of which are singletons. Sequencing was carried out using peripheral blood. These TCRs come from a man aged 70-80 years with active or convalescent COVID-19.

The chain is built from TRBV6-5 and TRBJ1-2; a weak D match, TRBD1 (6 bases). Germline CDR1 reads MNHEY; CDR2 reads SVGAGI. V was cut by 9 bases and J by 2 bases, with 13 bases left in between. The CDR3 runs to 13 residues. In DNA form, the CDR3 reads TGTGCCAGTGCACACAGGGAAAACTATGGCTACACCTTC. It yields the protein CASAHRENYGYTF.

The chain links TRBV29-1 to TRBJ1-2; no definite D call. Germline CDR1 reads SQVTM; CDR2 reads ANQGSEA. CDR3 length: 14 residues. Trimming took off 6 bases at V and 5 bases at J, with 19 bases between the two ends. DNA for the CDR3: TGCAGCGTGGACCCCGGCGGGCGAGTTTATGGCTACACCTTC. This translates into CSVDPGGRVYGYTF.

This chain links TRBV13 with TRBJ2-2; D not resolved. Trimming removed 2 bases from V and 2 bases from J, with 15 bases in between. Germline-derived CDR1 and CDR2 are PRHDT and FYEKMQ (reference sequence). The CDR3 is made up of 17 amino acids. CDR3 coding DNA: TGTGCCAGCAGCTTATTTGCGGAACTTCGTAACACCGGGGAGCTGTTTTTT. It specifies CASSLFAELRNTGELFF.

The chain joins TRBV27 to TRBJ2-1, with D possibly being TRBD1 (5 bases). The CDR3 sequence is 14 residues long. The V gene's germline CDR1 is MNHEY and CDR2 SMNVEV (reference sequence). V was shortened by 1 base and J by 7 bases, with 11 bases between the two germline ends. The CDR3 DNA is TGTGCCAGCAGTTTATATAGGGGTAGAAATGAGCAGTTCTTC. Translating it yields CASSLYRGRNEQFF.

The chain couples TRBV24-1 to TRBJ2-5; a possible D gene is TRBD2 (6 bases). Trimming cost V 5 bases and J 2 bases, with 17 bases left between them. CDR3 length: 16 amino acids. The V gene's germline CDR1 is KGHDR and CDR2 SFDVKD. The CDR3 DNA is TGTGCCACCAGTGCCCTCTTCGGCGGACTACAAGAGACCCAGTACTTC. Amino acid sequence: CATSALFGGLQETQYF.

The chain couples TRBV28 to TRBJ2-3; D unclear. The CDR3 has 17 amino acids. Germline V gene data show CDR1 as MDHEN and CDR2 as SYDVKM. V lost 3 bases to trimming and J lost 1 base, with 17 bases between them. The CDR3 nucleotides are TGTGCCAGCAGTTTTTTCGGCTGGGTAGAGGGCACAGATACGCAGTATTTT. Translating it yields CASSFFGWVEGTDTQYF.

This clone was seen more than once but under ten times. The chain's CDR3 is CAISTSILHYNEQFF. CDR3 DNA: TGTGCCATCAGTACTAGCATCCTTCACTACAATGAGCAGTTCTTC. V gene TRBV10-3 combines with J gene TRBJ2-1; possibly TRBD2 for D (6 bases). Germline V gene sequence: CDR1 ENHRY, CDR2 SYGVKD. The CDR3 sequence is 15 residues long. V lost 5 bases and J 3 bases, leaving 14 bases between the germline ends.

This rearrangement joins TRBV5-4 to TRBJ1-1, with a possible D match to TRBD1 (6 bases). Germline CDR1 reads SGHNT; CDR2 reads YYREEE (reference sequence). V was clipped by 0 bases and J by 1 base, with 10 bases between them. This CDR3 spans 15 amino acids. CDR3 loop: CASSLAETGNTEAFF. CDR3 nucleotide sequence: TGTGCCAGCAGCTTGGCCGAGACAGGGAACACTGAAGCTTTCTTT.

The CDR3 reads CASSTRGGTEAFF. CDR3 in DNA: TGTGCCAGCAGCACAAGGGGGGGGACTGAAGCTTTCTTT. This chain connects TRBV7-8 to TRBJ1-1, with D maybe TRBD1 (6 bases). The CDR3 spans 13 residues. Trimming took 5 bases from V and 5 from J, leaving 12 bases between them. Germline CDR1 and CDR2: SGHVS and FQNEAQ.

The chain recombines TRBV7-8 with TRBJ2-7; the match to TRBD2 covers 9 bases. This CDR3 is 15 amino acids long. Germline V lookup: CDR1 SGHVS, CDR2 FQNEAQ. J lost 1 base, V lost 1 base, and 2 bases had no gene match. This CDR3 is CASSLGSGGSYEQYF. Here the CDR3 DNA reads TGTGCCAGCAGCTTAGGCAGCGGGGGGTCCTACGAGCAGTACTTC.

The chain uses TRBV18 and TRBJ1-1; the D is unclear. Deletions cut 4 bases from V and 4 bases from J, with 7 bases between. Germline V gene sequence: CDR1 KGHSH, CDR2 LQKENI. This CDR3 contains 12 residues. CDR3 in DNA: TGTGCCAGCTCACACAGCCCCACTGAAGCTTTCTTT. This gives the protein CASSHSPTEAFF.

This clone has a handful of counts. This rearrangement joins TRBV29-1 to TRBJ1-1, with a weak D call TRBD1 (6 bases). V lost 5 bases, J lost 4 bases, and 14 bases lay in between. Germline V gives CDR1 SQVTM, CDR2 ANQGSEA. The CDR3 is made up of 13 amino acids. CDR3 coding DNA: TGCAGCGTTTCACAGGGATCGGCCACTGAAGCTTTCTTT. As protein: CSVSQGSATEAFF.

The V and J genes are TRBV28 and TRBJ1-3; D might be TRBD1 (5 bases). Trimming took off 1 base at V and 0 bases at J, with 16 bases between the two ends. This CDR3 spans 18 amino acids. Germline values: CDR1 MDHEN, CDR2 SYDVKM. CDR3 in DNA: TGTGCCAGCAGTTTATATTGGGGCTCGAGCCTCTCTGGAAACACCATATATTTT. Its translation is CASSLYWGSSLSGNTIYF.

The sample holds a few counts of this clone. The chain couples TRBV28 to TRBJ1-2; 8 bases agree with TRBD1. Unmatched junction bases numbered 10, after V lost 2 bases and J lost 8 bases. This CDR3 is 15 amino acids long. The germline gives CDR1 MDHEN, CDR2 SYDVKM. The DNA for the CDR3 is TGTGCCAGCAGTTTACAGGGGGCGTGGGCATGGGGCTACACCTTC. It translates to CASSLQGAWAWGYTF.

J is TRBJ2-1 and V is TRBV19; 14 positions match TRBD2. The V gene end was trimmed by 5 bases and the J gene end by 2 bases; junction bases not matched to a gene: 8. Germline assignment: CDR1 LNHDA and CDR2 SQIVND (reference sequence). The CDR3 sequence is 18 residues long. CDR3 sequence: CASSPLGLAGGPYNEQFF. The CDR3 DNA sequence: TGTGCCAGTAGTCCCCTCGGACTAGCGGGAGGCCCCTACAATGAGCAGTTCTTC.

V gene TRBV30 combines with J gene TRBJ1-5; weak D call: TRBD1 (5 bases). V lost 0 bases to trimming and J lost 6 bases, with 9 bases between them. This CDR3 has 13 residues. Germline CDR1 reads GTSNPN; CDR2 reads SVGIG (reference sequence). This CDR3 is CAWSVGGSQPQHF. In DNA, the CDR3 is TGTGCCTGGAGTGTGGGGGGATCTCAGCCCCAGCATTTT.

The CDR3 is CASRTRTSRGNEQFF. The DNA of the CDR3 is TGTGCCAGCCGCACAAGGACTAGCAGAGGAAATGAGCAGTTCTTC. The chain combines TRBV18 with TRBJ2-1, with 8 positions matching TRBD2. Germline assignment: CDR1 KGHSH and CDR2 LQKENI. Unmatched junction bases numbered 13, after V lost 8 bases and J lost 7 bases. The CDR3 is made up of 15 amino acids. The full variable domain, in which reference TRBV18 and TRBJ2-1 provide the parts outside the CDR3, is NAGVMQNPRHLVRRRGQEARLRCSPMKGHSHVYWYRQLPEEGLKFMVYLQKENIIDESGMPKERFSAEFPKEGPSILRIQQVVRGDSAAYFCASRTRTSRGNEQFFGPGTRLTVL.

The chain recombines TRBV3-1 (or the pseudogene TRBV3-2) with TRBJ2-7; TRBD1 aligns across 7 bases. This CDR3 spans 15 amino acids. Trimming removed 4 bases from V and 0 bases from J; junction bases left unmatched: 6. The germline V gene encodes CDR1 LGHDT and CDR2 YNNKEL (reference sequence). Here the CDR3 DNA reads TGTGCCAGCAGCCTCAGGACAGGCTACTCCTACGAGCAGTACTTC. This gives the protein CASSLRTGYSYEQYF.

This clone was counted a single time. The chain joins TRBV15 to TRBJ2-5, with 7 bases aligning to TRBD1. The CDR3 contains 16 residues. Germline CDR1 is LNHNV and CDR2 is YYDKDF (reference sequence). V lost 5 bases and J lost 1; bases outside the gene matches: 10. Here the CDR3 DNA reads TGTGCCACCAGCCAGCCCCCTGGGACAGCCCAAGAGACCCAGTACTTC. This sequence encodes CATSQPPGTAQETQYF. The full variable domain, rest sourced from reference TRBV15 and TRBJ2-5, is DAMVIQNPRYQVTQFGKPVTLSCSQTLNHNVMYWYQQKSSQAPKLLFHYYDKDFNNEADTPDNFQSRRPNTSFCFLDIRSPGLGDTAMYLCATSQPPGTAQETQYFGPGTRLLVL.

This sequence joins TRBV2 and TRBJ2-1; TRBD1 agrees at 8 bases. The CDR3 runs 12 residues. V dropped 3 bases and J dropped 14; count of bases not matched to a gene: 6. Germline CDR1 reads SNHLY; CDR2 reads FYNNEI. CDR3: CASSDGQGTKFF. The CDR3 DNA reads as TGTGCCAGCAGTGACGGACAGGGTACTAAGTTCTTC. The complete variable domain, with remaining parts taken from reference TRBV2 and TRBJ2-1, reads EPEVTQTPSHQVTQMGQEVILRCVPISNHLYFYWYRQILGQKVEFLVSFYNNEISEKSEIFDDQFSVERPDGSNFTLKIRSTKLEDSAMYFCASSDGQGTKFFGPGTRLTVL.